A single sample is the source of the 30 T cell receptor beta chains below, sequenced in a study of naive CD8 T cells in extremely preterm neonates. Deliveries were elective term cesareans at roughly 35-41 weeks, with no labor or membrane rupture. The data were produced by immunoSEQ multiplex PCR, yet TCRdb's version contains in-frame clones alone and is incomplete. Of fewer than 7,000 clones listed, roughly 98% are singletons. Sample: naive CD8+ T cells from cord blood. These receptors were collected from a newborn in good health.

The CDR3 protein is CASRLRERREGEEYF. Written as DNA, the CDR3 is TGTGCAAGTCGCTTAAGGGAAAGGAGGGAGGGCGAGGAGTACTTC. The chain has TRBV12-2 and TRBJ2-7; the table calls TRBD2, which could not be checked here. TRBV12-2 constitutes a pseudogene. The CDR3 contains 15 residues.

The rearrangement uses TRBV7-9 and TRBJ1-5; D unresolved. The CDR3 is made up of 13 amino acids. V was shortened by 2 bases and J by 0 bases, with 2 bases between the two germline ends. Germline V gene lookup returns CDR1 SEHNR and CDR2 FQNEAQ (reference sequence). This CDR3 is CASSLHSNQPQHF. The CDR3, as DNA: TGTGCCAGCAGCTTACATAGCAATCAGCCCCAGCATTTT.

Only a few counts were recorded for this clone. The chain combines TRBV27 with TRBJ2-7, with TRBD2 matching 7 bases. Germline V gene lookup returns CDR1 MNHEY and CDR2 SMNVEV (reference sequence). J gave up 2 bases and V 2 bases, and 0 bases lay outside the gene matches. CDR3 length: 13 amino acids. The CDR3 sequence is CASSLAGAYEQYF. The DNA of the CDR3 is TGTGCCAGCAGTTTAGCGGGGGCCTACGAGCAGTACTTC.

This chain connects TRBV27 to TRBJ2-3; D not resolved. The CDR3 has 14 amino acids. Germline V gives CDR1 MNHEY, CDR2 SMNVEV (reference sequence). The V gene lost 4 bases and the J gene lost 2 bases, with 10 bases spanning the gap. The CDR3 DNA reads as TGTGCCAGCAGTTCTTCAAAACTCACAGATACGCAGTATTTT. It translates to CASSSSKLTDTQYF.

The chain recombines TRBV27 with TRBJ2-7, with TRBD2 matching over 9 bases. Germline CDR1 is MNHEY and CDR2 is SMNVEV (reference sequence). The V and J ends lost 3 bases and 4 bases, in that order; junction bases with no gene match: 1. CDR3 length: 13 residues. DNA for the CDR3: TGTGCCAGCAGTTTTAGCGGGAGTTACGAGCAGTACTTC. Translating it yields CASSFSGSYEQYF.

Written as DNA, the CDR3 is TGTGCCAGCAGTGTAGCCGGGGAGCTGTTTTTT. Its translation: CASSVAGELFF. This chain joins TRBV2 and TRBJ2-2, with D unclear. CDR1 SNHLY and CDR2 FYNNEI come from the germline V gene. V shed 4 bases and J shed 6 bases, with 3 bases lying between them. This CDR3 has 11 amino acids.

This chain links TRBV28 with TRBJ1-1, with TRBD1 identical over 10 bases. The V segment lost 5 bases and the J segment 5 bases; nucleotides outside the gene matches: 14. The germline V gene has CDR1 MDHEN and CDR2 SYDVKM. The CDR3 extends over 17 amino acids. Here the CDR3 DNA reads TGTGCCAGCAGTGGGCCGGGACAGGGGATTTTGCGGACTGAAGCTTTCTTT. Its translation is CASSGPGQGILRTEAFF.

The DNA for the CDR3 is TGTGCCAGCAGCTTGGTTAGCGGGTCCACAGATACGCAGTATTTT. This codes for CASSLVSGSTDTQYF. V is TRBV7-2 and J is TRBJ2-3; 7 nucleotides agree with TRBD2. With 3 bases clipped from V and 2 bases from J, the junction kept 5 bases outside the gene matches. Per the germline V gene, CDR1 is SGHTA and CDR2 is FQGNSA. This CDR3 has 15 amino acids.

The chain joins TRBV28 to TRBJ1-2; 7 bases map to TRBD1. Germline CDR1 and CDR2: MDHEN and SYDVKM. V shed 4 bases and J 8 bases; nucleotides not matched to a gene: 7. The CDR3 sequence is 13 residues long. CDR3 loop: CASSSTGDRGYTF. In nucleotides, the CDR3 is TGTGCCAGCAGTTCTACAGGGGATAGGGGCTACACCTTC.

This clone is a singleton in its sample. The chain recombines TRBV19 with TRBJ1-4; 7 positions agree with TRBD1. This CDR3 is 13 amino acids long. Trimming removed 4 bases from V and 4 bases from J; junction bases left unmatched: 0. The germline CDR1 and CDR2 sequences are LNHDA and SQIVND (reference sequence). CDR3 sequence: CASSTGGNEKLFF. CDR3 DNA sequence: TGTGCCAGTAGTACAGGGGGTAATGAAAAACTGTTTTTT.

This clone showed up just once. This chain joins TRBV7-2 and TRBJ1-1; D possibly corresponds to TRBD1 (6 bases). Germline loops: CDR1 SGHTA, CDR2 FQGNSA. The CDR3 totals 13 residues. The V end was cut by 5 bases, the J end by 3 bases, with 10 bases between. CDR3 in amino acids: CASSPTGYTEAFF. The CDR3, as DNA: TGTGCCAGCAGCCCTACAGGGTACACTGAAGCTTTCTTT.

On this clone itself: Germline and junction disagree at one end, which may indicate a read error. The chain is built from TRBV14 and TRBJ1-3; D gene unclear. The CDR3 covers 16 residues. From germline, CDR1 is SGHDN and CDR2 FVKESK. The CDR3 DNA follows: TGTGCCAGCAGCCAAGATTCTACGGGAACTGGAAACACCACATATTTT. The encoded protein is CASSQDSTGTGNTTYF.

The V gene is TRBV2, the J gene TRBJ1-2, with a possible D match to TRBD1 (5 bases). The CDR3 runs to 14 residues. Germline CDR1 and CDR2: SNHLY and FYNNEI. V was clipped by 1 base and J by 5 bases, with 11 bases between them. CDR3 region: CASSEDGGDYGYTF. DNA for the CDR3: TGTGCCAGCAGTGAAGATGGAGGGGATTATGGCTACACCTTC.

The rearrangement joins TRBV27 to TRBJ1-6; a weak D match, TRBD1 (6 bases). The V and J ends lost 5 bases and 2 bases respectively, with 10 bases between them. The CDR3 runs 15 residues. Germline V gene data show CDR1 as MNHEY and CDR2 as SMNVEV (reference sequence). Written as DNA, the CDR3 is TGTGCCAGCAGTCCCCGACAGGCCTATAATTCACCCCTCCACTTT. Its protein is CASSPRQAYNSPLHF.

The chain uses TRBV6-1 and TRBJ2-7; unclear D gene. This CDR3 has 11 amino acids. The V gene lost 3 bases and the J gene lost 4 bases, with 4 bases spanning the gap. Germline values: CDR1 MNHNS, CDR2 SASEGT. The CDR3 DNA is TGTGCCAGCAGTGACTTGTACGAGCAGTACTTC. Its translation: CASSDLYEQYF.

The chain links TRBV6-5 to TRBJ1-2; perhaps TRBD1 as D (5 bases). V lost 4 bases and J 3 bases, leaving 9 bases between the germline ends. Germline CDR1 reads MNHEY; CDR2 reads SVGAGI. CDR3 length: 13 residues. CDR3 in amino acids: CASSLGHYYGYTF. The CDR3 DNA follows: TGTGCCAGCAGTTTGGGGCATTACTATGGCTACACCTTC.

The rearrangement links TRBV5-6 to TRBJ2-1, with 11 bases that match TRBD1. CDR1 and CDR2 from the germline V gene are SGHDT and YYEEEE. The CDR3 is 15 amino acids. The V gene end was trimmed by 2 bases and the J gene end by 3 bases; junction bases not matched to a gene: 1. The CDR3 is CASSFGTGGYNEQFF. The CDR3 nucleotides read TGTGCCAGCAGCTTCGGGACAGGGGGCTACAATGAGCAGTTCTTC. Combining the CDR3 with reference TRBV5-6 and TRBJ2-1 gives the whole variable domain DAGVTQSPTHLIKTRGQQVTLRCSPKSGHDTVSWYQQALGQGPQFIFQYYEEEERQRGNFPDRFSGHQFPNYSSELNVNALLLGDSALYLCASSFGTGGYNEQFFGPGTRLTVL.

The chain employs TRBV28 and TRBJ1-1; no clear D gene. Looked up from germline, CDR1 is MDHEN and CDR2 is SYDVKM. The CDR3 runs to 12 residues. V lost 7 bases and J lost 1, with 7 bases in between. In nucleotides, the CDR3 is TGTGCCAGCAAGGAGGGGAACACTGAAGCTTTCTTT. It encodes CASKEGNTEAFF.

The genes are TRBV10-3 and TRBJ2-7; the match to TRBD2 covers 9 bases. The V and J ends lost 0 bases and 2 bases, in that order; junction bases with no gene match: 2. This CDR3 has 15 amino acids. Per the germline V gene, CDR1 is ENHRY and CDR2 is SYGVKD. The CDR3 sequence is CAISESLAGTYEQYF. DNA for the CDR3: TGTGCCATCAGTGAGTCCCTAGCGGGGACCTACGAGCAGTACTTC.

The rearrangement joins TRBV5-1 to TRBJ2-7, with 8 bases matching TRBD2. The ends lost 0 bases at V and 12 bases at J; junction bases unmatched: 5. Looked up from germline, CDR1 is SGHRS and CDR2 is YFSETQ. The CDR3 is made up of 12 amino acids. This CDR3 reads CASSLAGGDWYF. The CDR3 region has the DNA TGCGCCAGCAGCTTGGCCGGGGGGGACTGGTACTTC. The variable domain in full, completed from reference TRBV5-1 and TRBJ2-7, reads KAGVTQTPRYLIKTRGQQVTLSCSPISGHRSVSWYQQTPGQGLQFLFEYFSETQRNKGNFPGRFSGRQFSNSRSEMNVSTLELGDSALYLCASSLAGGDWYFGPGTRLTVT.

V and J are TRBV2 and TRBJ2-7, with D perhaps matching TRBD2 (6 bases). Trimming took off 6 bases at V and 3 bases at J, with 9 bases between the two ends. This CDR3 spans 12 amino acids. The germline CDR1 and CDR2 sequences are SNHLY and FYNNEI. CDR3 sequence (DNA): TGTGCCAGCAGGCTAGCGAACTACGAGCAGTACTTC. Protein product: CASRLANYEQYF.

The chain combines TRBV7-9 with TRBJ2-1, with D perhaps matching TRBD1 (6 bases). The germline gives CDR1 SEHNR, CDR2 FQNEAQ (reference sequence). The V end lost 5 bases, the J end lost 5 bases, and 13 bases lay between the germline ends. The CDR3 extends over 14 amino acids. CDR3 region: CASSPGAGDNEQFF. The CDR3 nucleotides are TGTGCCAGCAGCCCCGGGGCAGGGGACAATGAGCAGTTCTTC.

This clone was observed a single time. The chain couples TRBV6-5 to TRBJ2-1; no clear D. This CDR3 spans 13 amino acids. V lost 6 bases and J 8 bases, leaving 14 bases between the germline ends. In germline, CDR1 is MNHEY, CDR2 SVGAGI. The CDR3 region is CASSSPGPDEQFF. CDR3 nucleotides: TGTGCCAGCAGCTCACCCGGTCCCGATGAGCAGTTCTTC.

This clone appeared a single time. The chain links TRBV27 to TRBJ1-2; TRBD1 matches at 7 bases. With V trimmed by 3 bases and J by 0 bases, 1 base remained unmatched. The CDR3 sequence is 14 residues long. The germline gives CDR1 MNHEY, CDR2 SMNVEV (reference sequence). The CDR3 region is CASSFGTANYGYTF. The CDR3 DNA reads as TGTGCCAGCAGTTTCGGGACAGCTAACTATGGCTACACCTTC.

This CDR3 reads CASSPGTSGRSNTDTQYF. For the CDR3, the DNA is TGTGCCAGCAGCCCGGGGACTAGCGGGAGGTCGAACACAGATACGCAGTATTTT. The chain combines TRBV7-9 with TRBJ2-3; 15 nucleotides match TRBD2. The CDR3 is 18 residues long. Germline V gene sequence: CDR1 SEHNR, CDR2 FQNEAQ (reference sequence). With V trimmed by 5 bases and J by 2 bases, 8 bases remained unmatched.

The chain joins TRBV7-9 to TRBJ2-7; D perhaps matches TRBD2 (6 bases). This CDR3 is 12 amino acids long. The germline V and J ends were trimmed by 0 bases and 6 bases, with 6 bases remaining between them. Germline CDR1 reads SEHNR; CDR2 reads FQNEAQ (reference sequence). CDR3 DNA sequence: TGTGCCAGCAGCTTAGCGGGGGGCGAGCAGTACTTC. Its protein is CASSLAGGEQYF.

V and J are TRBV7-8 and TRBJ2-7, with 7 bases aligning to TRBD1. V trimming: 5 bases; J trimming: 3 bases; junction bases outside the gene matches: 10. CDR1 SGHVS and CDR2 FQNEAQ come from the germline V gene. CDR3 size: 15 residues. The CDR3 DNA follows: TGTGCCAGCAGCCGAGAACCGGGACAGTACTACGAGCAGTACTTC. This sequence encodes CASSREPGQYYEQYF. Full variable domain (outside the CDR3, taken from reference TRBV7-8 and TRBJ2-7): GAGVSQSPRYKVAKRGQDVALRCDPISGHVSLFWYQQALGQGPEFLTYFQNEAQLDKSGLPSDRFFAERPEGSVSTLKIQRTQQEDSAVYLCASSREPGQYYEQYFGPGTRLTVT.

The gene calls are TRBV4-3 and TRBJ1-6; D remains ambiguous. CDR3 length equals 18 residues. Germline V gene data show CDR1 as LGHNA and CDR2 as YSLEER. V was pared by 0 bases and J by 9 bases, with 21 bases between. The CDR3 DNA reads as TGCGCCAGCAGCCAAGAATCTATAAAGCATAATCTCCTTTCACCCCTCCACTTT. The encoded protein is CASSQESIKHNLLSPLHF.

The J gene is TRBJ2-5, the V gene TRBV29-1; TRBD2 matches 7 bases. The CDR3 extends over 14 amino acids. Germline trimming cut 4 bases from V and 2 bases from J; bases unmatched to any gene: 7. CDR1 SQVTM and CDR2 ANQGSEA come from the germline V gene. CDR3 DNA sequence: TGCAGCGTTGTTCTGTGGGAGGGGCAAGAGACCCAGTACTTC. Amino acid sequence: CSVVLWEGQETQYF.

This chain joins TRBV9 and TRBJ2-5; TRBD1 agrees at 9 bases. The CDR3 runs 13 residues. Germline trimming cut 4 bases from V and 4 bases from J; bases unmatched to any gene: 2. CDR1 is SGDLS, CDR2 YYNGEE, per germline. The CDR3 DNA reads TGTGCCAGCAGCTCGGACAGGGGAGAGACCCAGTACTTC. This sequence encodes CASSSDRGETQYF. Filled out from reference TRBV9 and TRBJ2-5, the complete variable domain reads DSGVTQTPKHLITATGQRVTLRCSPRSGDLSVYWYQQSLDQGLQFLIQYYNGEERAKGNILERFSAQQFPDLHSELNLSSLELGDSALYFCASSSDRGETQYFGPGTRLLVL.